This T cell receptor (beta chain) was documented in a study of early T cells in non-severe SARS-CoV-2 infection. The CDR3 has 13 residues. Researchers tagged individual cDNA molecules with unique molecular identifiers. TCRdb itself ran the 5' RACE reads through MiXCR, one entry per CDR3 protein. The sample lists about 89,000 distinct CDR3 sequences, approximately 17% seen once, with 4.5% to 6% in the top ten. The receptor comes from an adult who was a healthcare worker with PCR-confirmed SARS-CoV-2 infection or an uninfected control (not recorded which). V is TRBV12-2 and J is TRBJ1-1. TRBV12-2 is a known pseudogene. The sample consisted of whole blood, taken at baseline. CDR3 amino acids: CASRFWYDTEAFF. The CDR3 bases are TGTGCAAGTCGCTTTTGGTACGACACTGAAGCTTTCTTT.